This T cell receptor beta chain comes out of a study of T cells in localized non-small cell lung cancer. Sequencing was performed with immunoSEQ multiplex PCR; in TCRdb, only in-frame clones are kept and a portion is missing. The table has around 40,000 clones, 65% to 90% seen once. In its sample, this clone is medium-sized (0.01 to 0.1%). What it binds is unknown. Study findings and constraints: Patients showing higher blood T cell density tended to see longer overall survival. Paired adjacent lung recovered a median around 60 of the top 100 tumor clones. Uninvolved adjacent lung showed the highest T cell clonality, exceeding tumor.

The CDR3 is 15 amino acids. V lost 6 bases to trimming and J lost 0 bases, with 15 bases between them. Germline-derived CDR1 and CDR2 are SGHRS and YFSETQ. The origin of this receptor is a man between 35 and 75 years old with stage II lung adenocarcinoma. J is TRBJ1-1 and V is TRBV5-1; the D gene is possibly TRBD1 (5 bases). The sequences come from PBMCs, collected before any cancer treatment. Here the CDR3 reads CASTLRGDMNTEAFF. CDR3 coding DNA: TGCGCCAGCACTCTCCGGGGGGATATGAACACTGAAGCTTTCTTT.